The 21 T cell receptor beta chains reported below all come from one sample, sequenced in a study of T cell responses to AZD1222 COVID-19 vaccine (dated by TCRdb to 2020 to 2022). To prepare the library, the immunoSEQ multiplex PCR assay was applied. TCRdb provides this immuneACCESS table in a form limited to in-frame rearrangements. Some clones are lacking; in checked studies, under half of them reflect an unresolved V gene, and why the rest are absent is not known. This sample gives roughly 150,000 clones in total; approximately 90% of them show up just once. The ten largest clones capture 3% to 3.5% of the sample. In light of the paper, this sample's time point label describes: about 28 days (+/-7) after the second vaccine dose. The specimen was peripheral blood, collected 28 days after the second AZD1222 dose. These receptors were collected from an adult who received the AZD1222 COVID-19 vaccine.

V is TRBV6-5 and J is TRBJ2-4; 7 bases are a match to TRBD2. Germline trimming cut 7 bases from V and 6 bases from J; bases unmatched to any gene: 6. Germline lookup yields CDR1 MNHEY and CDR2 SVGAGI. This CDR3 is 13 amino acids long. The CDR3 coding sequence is TGTGCCAGCACCCCAGCGGGAATAAACATTCAGTACTTC. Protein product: CASTPAGINIQYF.

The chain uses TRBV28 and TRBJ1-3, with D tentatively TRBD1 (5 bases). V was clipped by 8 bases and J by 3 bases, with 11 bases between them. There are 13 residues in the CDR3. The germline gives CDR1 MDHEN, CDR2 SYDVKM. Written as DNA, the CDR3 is TGTGCCAGCGGTACGGGGGATGGAAACACCATATATTTT. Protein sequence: CASGTGDGNTIYF.

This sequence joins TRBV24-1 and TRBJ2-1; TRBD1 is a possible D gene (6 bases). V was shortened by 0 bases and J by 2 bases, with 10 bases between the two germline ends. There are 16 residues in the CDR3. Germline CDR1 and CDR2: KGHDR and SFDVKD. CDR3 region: CATSDLQDSTYNEQFF. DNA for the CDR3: TGTGCCACCAGTGATTTGCAGGACAGTACCTACAATGAGCAGTTCTTC.

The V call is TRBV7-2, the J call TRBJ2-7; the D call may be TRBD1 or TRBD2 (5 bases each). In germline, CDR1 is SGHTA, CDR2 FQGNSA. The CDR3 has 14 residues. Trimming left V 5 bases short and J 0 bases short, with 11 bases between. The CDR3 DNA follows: TGTGCCAGCAGCGGGACGCTGAGCTCCTACGAGCAGTACTTC. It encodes CASSGTLSSYEQYF. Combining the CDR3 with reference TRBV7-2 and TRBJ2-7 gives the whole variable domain GAGVSQSPSNKVTEKGKDVELRCDPISGHTALYWYRQSLGQGLEFLIYFQGNSAPDKSGLPSDRFSAERTGGSVSTLTIQRTQQEDSAVYLCASSGTLSSYEQYFGPGTRLTVT.

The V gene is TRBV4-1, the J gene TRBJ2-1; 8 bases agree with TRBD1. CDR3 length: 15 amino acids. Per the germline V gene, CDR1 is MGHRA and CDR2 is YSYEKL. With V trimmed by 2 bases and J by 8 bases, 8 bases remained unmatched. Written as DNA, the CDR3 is TGCGCCAGCAGCCAACCGGACAGGGCGGAGGATGAGCAGTTCTTC. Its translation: CASSQPDRAEDEQFF.

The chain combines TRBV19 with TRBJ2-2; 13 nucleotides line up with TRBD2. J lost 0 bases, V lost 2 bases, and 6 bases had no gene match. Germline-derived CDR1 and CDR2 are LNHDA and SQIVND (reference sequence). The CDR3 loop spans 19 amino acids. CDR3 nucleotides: TGTGCCAGTAGTATACGGACTAGCGGGAGAGGGACGAACACCGGGGAGCTGTTTTTT. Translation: CASSIRTSGRGTNTGELFF.

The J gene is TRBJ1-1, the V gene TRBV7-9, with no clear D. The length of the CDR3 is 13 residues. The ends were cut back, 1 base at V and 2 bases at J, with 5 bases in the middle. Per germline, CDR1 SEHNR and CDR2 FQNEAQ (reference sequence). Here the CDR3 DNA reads TGTGCCAGCAGCTTAGAAGTTAACACTGAAGCTTTCTTT. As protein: CASSLEVNTEAFF.

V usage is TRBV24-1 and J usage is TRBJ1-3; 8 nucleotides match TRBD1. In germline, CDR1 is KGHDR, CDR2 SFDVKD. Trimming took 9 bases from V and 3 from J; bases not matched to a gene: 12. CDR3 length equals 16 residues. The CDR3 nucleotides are TGTGCCACCTACCATCCCGGACAGGGATTTGGAAACACCATATATTTT. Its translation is CATYHPGQGFGNTIYF.

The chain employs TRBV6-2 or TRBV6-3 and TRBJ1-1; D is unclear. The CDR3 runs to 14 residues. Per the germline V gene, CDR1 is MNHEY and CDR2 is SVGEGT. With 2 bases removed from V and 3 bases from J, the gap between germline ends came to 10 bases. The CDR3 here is CASSYLEGYTEAFF. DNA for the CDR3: TGTGCCAGCAGTTACCTTGAGGGATACACTGAAGCTTTCTTT.

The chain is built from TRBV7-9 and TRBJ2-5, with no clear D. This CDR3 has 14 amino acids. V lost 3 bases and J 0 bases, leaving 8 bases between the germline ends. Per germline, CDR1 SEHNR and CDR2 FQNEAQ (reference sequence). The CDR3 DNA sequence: TGTGCCAGCAGCTTCAAAATGTACCAAGAGACCCAGTACTTC. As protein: CASSFKMYQETQYF.

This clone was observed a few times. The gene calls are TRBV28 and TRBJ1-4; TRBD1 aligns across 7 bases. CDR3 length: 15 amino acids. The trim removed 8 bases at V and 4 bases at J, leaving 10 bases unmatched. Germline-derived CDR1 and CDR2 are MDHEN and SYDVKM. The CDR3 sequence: CASPTRDSLNEKLFF. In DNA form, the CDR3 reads TGTGCCAGCCCTACCCGGGACAGCCTTAATGAAAAACTGTTTTTT.

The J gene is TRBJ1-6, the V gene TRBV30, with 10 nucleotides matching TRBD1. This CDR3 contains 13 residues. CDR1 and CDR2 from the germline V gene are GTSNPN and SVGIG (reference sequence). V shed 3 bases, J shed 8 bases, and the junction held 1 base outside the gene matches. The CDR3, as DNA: TGTGCCTGGAGGGACAGGGGGTATTCACCCCTCCACTTT. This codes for CAWRDRGYSPLHF.

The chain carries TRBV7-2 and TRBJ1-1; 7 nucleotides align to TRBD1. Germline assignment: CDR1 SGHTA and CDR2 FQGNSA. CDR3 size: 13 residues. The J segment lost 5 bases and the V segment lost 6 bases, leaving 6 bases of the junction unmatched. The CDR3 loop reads CASSRQQGTEAFF. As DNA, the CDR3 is TGTGCCAGCAGTCGCCAACAGGGGACTGAAGCTTTCTTT.

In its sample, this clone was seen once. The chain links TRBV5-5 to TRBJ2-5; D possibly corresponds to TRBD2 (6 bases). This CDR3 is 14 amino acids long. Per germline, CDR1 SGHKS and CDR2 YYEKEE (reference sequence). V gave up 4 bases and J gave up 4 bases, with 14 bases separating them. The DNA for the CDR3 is TGTGCCAGCAGCGGGACGGGAGCCATAGAGACCCAGTACTTC. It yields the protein CASSGTGAIETQYF.

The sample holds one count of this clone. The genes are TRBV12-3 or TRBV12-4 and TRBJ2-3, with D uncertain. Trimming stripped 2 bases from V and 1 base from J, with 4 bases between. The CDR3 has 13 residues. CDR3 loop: CASSLWGTDTQYF. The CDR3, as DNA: TGTGCCAGCAGTTTATGGGGCACAGATACGCAGTATTTT.

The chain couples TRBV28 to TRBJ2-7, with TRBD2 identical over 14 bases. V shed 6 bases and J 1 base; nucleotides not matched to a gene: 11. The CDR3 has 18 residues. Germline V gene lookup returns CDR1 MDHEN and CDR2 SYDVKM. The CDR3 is CASRAGTSGSPRSYEQYF. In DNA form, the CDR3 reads TGTGCCAGCAGGGCCGGGACTAGCGGGAGTCCTAGGTCCTACGAGCAGTACTTC.

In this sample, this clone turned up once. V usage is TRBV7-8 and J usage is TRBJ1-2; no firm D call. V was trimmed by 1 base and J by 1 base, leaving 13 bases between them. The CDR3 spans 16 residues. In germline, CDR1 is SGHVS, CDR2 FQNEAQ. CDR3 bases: TGTGCCAGCAGCTTAGTGTCCGGGTTCCGTAACTATGGCTACACCTTC. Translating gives CASSLVSGFRNYGYTF.

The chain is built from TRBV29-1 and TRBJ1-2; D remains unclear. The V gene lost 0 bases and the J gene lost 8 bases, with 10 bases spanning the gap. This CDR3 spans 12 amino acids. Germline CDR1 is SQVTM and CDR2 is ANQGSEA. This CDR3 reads CSVEDEVAGYTF. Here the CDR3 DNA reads TGCAGCGTTGAAGACGAGGTGGCGGGCTACACCTTC.

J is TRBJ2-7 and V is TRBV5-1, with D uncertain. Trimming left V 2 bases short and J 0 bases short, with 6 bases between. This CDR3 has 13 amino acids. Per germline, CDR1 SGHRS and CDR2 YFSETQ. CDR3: CASSFAVSYEQYF. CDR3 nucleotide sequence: TGCGCCAGCAGCTTTGCCGTCTCCTACGAGCAGTACTTC.

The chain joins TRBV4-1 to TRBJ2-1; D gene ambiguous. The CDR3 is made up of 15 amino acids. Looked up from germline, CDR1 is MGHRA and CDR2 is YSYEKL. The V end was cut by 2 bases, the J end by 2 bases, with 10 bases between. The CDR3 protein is CASSQLGLAYNEQFF. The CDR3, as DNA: TGCGCCAGCAGCCAATTAGGGCTAGCCTACAATGAGCAGTTCTTC.

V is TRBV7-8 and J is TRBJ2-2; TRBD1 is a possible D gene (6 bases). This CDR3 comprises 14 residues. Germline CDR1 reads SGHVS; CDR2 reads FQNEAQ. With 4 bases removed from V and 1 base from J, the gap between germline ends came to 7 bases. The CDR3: CASSSDRNTGELFF. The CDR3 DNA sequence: TGTGCCAGCAGCTCGGACAGGAACACCGGGGAGCTGTTTTTT.